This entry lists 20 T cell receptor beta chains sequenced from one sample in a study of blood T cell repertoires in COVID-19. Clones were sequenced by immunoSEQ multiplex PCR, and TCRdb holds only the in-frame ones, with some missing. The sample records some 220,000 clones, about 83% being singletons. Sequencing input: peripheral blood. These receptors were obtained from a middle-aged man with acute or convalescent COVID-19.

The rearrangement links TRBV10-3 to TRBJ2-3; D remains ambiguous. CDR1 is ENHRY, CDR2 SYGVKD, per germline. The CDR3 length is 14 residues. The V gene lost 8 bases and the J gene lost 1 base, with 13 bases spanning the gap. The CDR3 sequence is CAIEMQRGTDTQYF. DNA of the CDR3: TGTGCCATCGAGATGCAGCGTGGCACAGATACGCAGTATTTT.

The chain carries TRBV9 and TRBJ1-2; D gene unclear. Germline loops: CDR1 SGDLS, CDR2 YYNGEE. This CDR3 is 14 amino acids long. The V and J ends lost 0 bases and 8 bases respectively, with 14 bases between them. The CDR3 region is CASSVATNGAGYTF. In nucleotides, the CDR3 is TGTGCCAGCAGCGTAGCTACTAACGGAGCGGGCTACACCTTC.

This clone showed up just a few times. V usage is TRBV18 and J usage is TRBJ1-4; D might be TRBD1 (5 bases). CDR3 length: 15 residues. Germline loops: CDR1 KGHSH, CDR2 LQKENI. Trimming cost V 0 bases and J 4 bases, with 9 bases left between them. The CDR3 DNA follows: TGTGCCAGCTCACCACCGGGAGGGGTTAATGAAAAACTGTTTTTT. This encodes CASSPPGGVNEKLFF.

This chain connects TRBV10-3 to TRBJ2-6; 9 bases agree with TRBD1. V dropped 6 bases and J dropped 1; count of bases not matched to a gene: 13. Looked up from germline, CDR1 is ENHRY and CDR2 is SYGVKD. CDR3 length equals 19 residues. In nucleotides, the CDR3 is TGTGCCATCAGCTTCCCACCCGGGACAGGGTCGTCTGGGGCCAACGTCCTGACTTTC. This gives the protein CAISFPPGTGSSGANVLTF.

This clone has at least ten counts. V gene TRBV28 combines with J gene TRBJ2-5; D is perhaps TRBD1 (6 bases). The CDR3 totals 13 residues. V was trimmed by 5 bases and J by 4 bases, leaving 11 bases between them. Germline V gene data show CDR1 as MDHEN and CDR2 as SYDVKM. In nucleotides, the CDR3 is TGTGCCAGCAGTCGTACAGGGTTAGAGACCCAGTACTTC. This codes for CASSRTGLETQYF.

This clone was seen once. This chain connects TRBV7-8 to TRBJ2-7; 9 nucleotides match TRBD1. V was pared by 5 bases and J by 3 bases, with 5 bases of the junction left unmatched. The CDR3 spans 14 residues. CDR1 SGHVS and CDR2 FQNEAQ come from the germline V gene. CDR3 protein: CASSTTTGGYEQYF. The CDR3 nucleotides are TGTGCCAGCAGCACAACGACAGGGGGCTACGAGCAGTACTTC. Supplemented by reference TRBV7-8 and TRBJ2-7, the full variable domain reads GAGVSQSPRYKVAKRGQDVALRCDPISGHVSLFWYQQALGQGPEFLTYFQNEAQLDKSGLPSDRFFAERPEGSVSTLKIQRTQQEDSAVYLCASSTTTGGYEQYFGPGTRLTVT.

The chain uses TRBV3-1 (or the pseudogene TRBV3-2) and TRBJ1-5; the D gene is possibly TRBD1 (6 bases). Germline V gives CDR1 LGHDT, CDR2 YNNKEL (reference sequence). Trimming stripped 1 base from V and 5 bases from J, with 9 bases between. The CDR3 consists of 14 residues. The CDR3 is CASSQVGGHQPQHF. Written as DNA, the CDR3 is TGTGCCAGCAGCCAAGTCGGGGGGCATCAGCCCCAGCATTTT.

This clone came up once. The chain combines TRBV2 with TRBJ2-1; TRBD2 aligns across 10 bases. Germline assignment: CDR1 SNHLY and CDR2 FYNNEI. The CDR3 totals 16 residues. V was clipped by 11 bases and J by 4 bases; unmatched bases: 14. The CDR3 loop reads CADSGGTQTTYNEQFF. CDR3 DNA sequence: TGTGCCGATAGCGGGGGGACGCAAACAACATACAATGAGCAGTTCTTC. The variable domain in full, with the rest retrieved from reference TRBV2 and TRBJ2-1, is EPEVTQTPSHQVTQMGQEVILRCVPISNHLYFYWYRQILGQKVEFLVSFYNNEISEKSEIFDDQFSVERPDGSNFTLKIRSTKLEDSAMYFCADSGGTQTTYNEQFFGPGTRLTVL.

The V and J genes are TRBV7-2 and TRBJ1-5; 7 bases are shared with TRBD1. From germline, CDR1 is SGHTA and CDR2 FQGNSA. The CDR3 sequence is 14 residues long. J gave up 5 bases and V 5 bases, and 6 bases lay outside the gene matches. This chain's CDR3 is CASSDRDWDQPQHF. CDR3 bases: TGTGCCAGCAGCGACAGGGATTGGGATCAGCCCCAGCATTTT. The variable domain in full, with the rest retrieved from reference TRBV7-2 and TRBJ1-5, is GAGVSQSPSNKVTEKGKDVELRCDPISGHTALYWYRQSLGQGLEFLIYFQGNSAPDKSGLPSDRFSAERTGGSVSTLTIQRTQQEDSAVYLCASSDRDWDQPQHFGDGTRLSIL.

CDR3 sequence: CASSARTGDTQYF. CDR3 coding DNA: TGTGCCAGCAGTGCCCGGACAGGCGATACGCAGTATTTT. The chain employs TRBV6-4 and TRBJ2-3; 7 positions match TRBD1. The CDR3 runs to 13 residues. V dropped 4 bases and J dropped 6; count of bases not matched to a gene: 4. Germline CDR1 is MRHNA and CDR2 is SNTAGT.

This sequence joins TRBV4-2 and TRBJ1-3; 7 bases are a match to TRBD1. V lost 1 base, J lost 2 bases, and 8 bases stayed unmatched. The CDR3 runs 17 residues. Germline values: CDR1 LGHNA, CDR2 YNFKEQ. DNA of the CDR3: TGTGCCAGCAGCCAAGTGGACAGGCTTCTGACTGGAAACACCATATATTTT. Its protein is CASSQVDRLLTGNTIYF.

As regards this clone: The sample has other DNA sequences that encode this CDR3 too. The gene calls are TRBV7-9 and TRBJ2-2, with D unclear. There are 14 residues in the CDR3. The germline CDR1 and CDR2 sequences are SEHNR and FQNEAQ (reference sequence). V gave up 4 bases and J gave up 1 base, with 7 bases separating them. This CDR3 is CASSSAGNTGELFF. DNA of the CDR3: TGTGCCAGCAGCTCCGCCGGGAACACCGGGGAGCTGTTTTTT.

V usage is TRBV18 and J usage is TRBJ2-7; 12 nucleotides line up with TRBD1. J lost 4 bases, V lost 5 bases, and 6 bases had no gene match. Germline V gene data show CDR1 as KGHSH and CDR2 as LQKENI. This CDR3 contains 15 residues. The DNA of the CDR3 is TGTGCCAGCTCAGCCGGGACAGGGGGCAGTTACGAGCAGTACTTC. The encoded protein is CASSAGTGGSYEQYF.

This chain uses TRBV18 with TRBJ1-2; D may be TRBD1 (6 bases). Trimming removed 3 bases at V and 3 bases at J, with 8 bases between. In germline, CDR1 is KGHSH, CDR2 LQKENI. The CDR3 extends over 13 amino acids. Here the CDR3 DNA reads TGTGCCAGCTCACCGTGGACAGACTATGGCTACACCTTC. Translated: CASSPWTDYGYTF.

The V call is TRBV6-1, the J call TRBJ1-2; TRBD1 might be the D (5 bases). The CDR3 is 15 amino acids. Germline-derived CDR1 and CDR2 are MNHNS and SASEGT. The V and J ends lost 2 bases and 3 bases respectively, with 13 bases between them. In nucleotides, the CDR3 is TGTGCCAGCAGTGAATCCCTGGGAGGGGACTATGGCTACACCTTC. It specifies CASSESLGGDYGYTF.

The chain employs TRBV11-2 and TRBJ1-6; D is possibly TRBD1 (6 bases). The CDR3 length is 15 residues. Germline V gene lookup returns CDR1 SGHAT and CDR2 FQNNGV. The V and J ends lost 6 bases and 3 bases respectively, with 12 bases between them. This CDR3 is CASRNRDIYNSPLHF. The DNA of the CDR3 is TGTGCCAGCAGGAACCGGGACATCTATAATTCACCCCTCCACTTT.

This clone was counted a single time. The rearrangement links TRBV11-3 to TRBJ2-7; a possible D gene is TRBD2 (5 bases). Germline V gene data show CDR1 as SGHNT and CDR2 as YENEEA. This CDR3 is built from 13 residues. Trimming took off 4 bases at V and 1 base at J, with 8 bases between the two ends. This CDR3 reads CASSSRGSYEQYF. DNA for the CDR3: TGTGCCAGCAGCTCGAGAGGGTCCTACGAGCAGTACTTC.

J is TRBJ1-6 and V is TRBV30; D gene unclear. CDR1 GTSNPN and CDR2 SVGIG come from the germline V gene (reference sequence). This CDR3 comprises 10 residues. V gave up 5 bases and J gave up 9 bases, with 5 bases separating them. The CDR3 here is CAWVLSPLHF. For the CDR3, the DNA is TGTGCCTGGGTCCTTTCACCCCTCCACTTT. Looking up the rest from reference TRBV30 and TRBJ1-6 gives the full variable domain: SQTIHQWPATLVQPVGSPLSLECTVEGTSNPNLYWYRQAAGRGLQLLFYSVGIGQISSEVPQNLSASRPQDRQFILSSKKLLLSDSGFYLCAWVLSPLHFGNGTRLTVT.

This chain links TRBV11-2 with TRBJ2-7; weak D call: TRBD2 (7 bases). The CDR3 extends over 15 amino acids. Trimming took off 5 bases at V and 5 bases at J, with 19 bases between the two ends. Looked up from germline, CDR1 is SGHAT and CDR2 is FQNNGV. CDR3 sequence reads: CASSPQPSGGHEQYF. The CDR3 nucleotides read TGTGCCAGCAGCCCCCAGCCCTCGGGGGGCCACGAGCAGTACTTC. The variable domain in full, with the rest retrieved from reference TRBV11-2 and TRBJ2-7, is EAGVAQSPRYKIIEKRQSVAFWCNPISGHATLYWYQQILGQGPKLLIQFQNNGVVDDSQLPKDRFSAERLKGVDSTLKIQPAKLEDSAVYLCASSPQPSGGHEQYFGPGTRLTVT.

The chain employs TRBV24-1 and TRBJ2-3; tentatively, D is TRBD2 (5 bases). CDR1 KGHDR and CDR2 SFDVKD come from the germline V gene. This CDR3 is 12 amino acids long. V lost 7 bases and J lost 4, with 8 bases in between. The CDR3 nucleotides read TGTGCCACCAGGAAGGACTCAGATACGCAGTATTTT. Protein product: CATRKDSDTQYF.